This TCR beta chain was identified in a study of blood T cell repertoires in COVID-19. Study context: Researchers got acute and convalescent COVID-19 samples from the United States, Italy and Spain. Nucleic acid was either cDNA or gDNA, and it came from T cells, B-cell-depleted T cells, or PBMCs.

The method was immunoSEQ multiplex PCR; TCRdb's version includes in-frame clones alone and lacks a portion of them. Of under 200,000 clones listed, 85% to 90% were seen once; the top ten hold under 0.7%. This CDR3 spans 13 amino acids. V was shortened by 6 bases and J by 1 base, with 7 bases between the two germline ends. Regarding this clone: The sample contains more than one DNA sequence encoding this CDR3.

It was during active infection that Seattle patients were enrolled and then longitudinally followed. Material for sequencing was peripheral blood. The origin of this receptor is a man aged 60-69 years with COVID-19, enrolled during active disease. This sequence joins TRBV12-3 or TRBV12-4 and TRBJ1-5; D may be TRBD1 (5 bases). CDR3 sequence reads: CASRGQSNQPQHF. The CDR3 region has the DNA TGTGCCAGCAGGGGGCAGAGCAATCAGCCCCAGCATTTT.